This T cell receptor (beta chain) comes out of a study of shared clonotypes between healthy human individuals (dated by TCRdb to 2020 to 2022). Looking at the study overall: A few men and two women, aged 18 to 49 years, made up the cohort. Per donor, three plates each were used for CD4 naive and CD4 memory, two for CD8 naive, and one for CD8 memory. To estimate repertoire size and how much clonotypes are shared between individuals, the study performed deep sequencing of blood TCR repertoires from roughly five healthy adults. To increase sequencing depth and limit assay-specific biases, different laboratories used diverse techniques to prepare libraries and sequence TCR repertoires. Leukapheresis yielded between about 0.9 and 8.9 billion PBMCs per donor. Broad study findings and their caveats: Compared with non-shared clonotypes, the clonotypes found in all four sorted-subset donors had higher generation probabilities. Larger estimated clonotype richness was generally found for naive subsets than for memory subsets. Incomplete sequencing was indicated by rarefaction of sorted-subset datasets, despite the large sequencing depth. Only blood was sampled, and tissue TCR repertoires likely differ from those in blood. When several donors were compared, the shared fraction of clonotypes was 5% to 6.5% for naive CD4, around 3.6% for naive CD8, 2% to 2.5% for memory CD4, and 0.35% to 0.4% for memory CD8. Pairwise subsampling led to the expectation that sequencing depth would affect the degree of clonotype sharing among donors. The genetic and exposure-history diversity represented was limited by the small number of donors.

TCR CDR3 regions were amplified from genomic DNA by multiplex PCR using the deep immunoSEQ assay. Genomic DNA extracted from each cell subset was distributed evenly over all wells of several immunoSEQ 96-well plates, and each plate served as one replicate. For sorted subsets, each replicate PCR was loaded with approximately 0.2 ug genomic DNA, equivalent to 25,000 to 35,000 T cell genomes. Purified libraries were quantified with a Qubit 3.0 fluorometer, sized on a Bioanalyzer 2100, and re-quantified with the KAPA Library Quantification kit. Every immunoSEQ 96-well plate was sequenced on a dedicated single-read 150-cycle Illumina NextSeq 550 flow cell. The authors' analysis ran thus. Because the immunoSEQ output held only junctional sequences and lacked quality scores, the filtering could not match the filtering applied to full-length reads. Sequences were annotated with PyIR, a Python wrapper for IgBLAST v1.9, using IMGT germline references to assign V/J genes and CDR3. Any read was removed if the V/J assignment was weak (E-value above 1e-6), the CDR3 was missing, or the read contained stop codons, out-of-frame junctions, or ambiguous translated residues. V3J clonotypes were defined by identical inferred V gene, J gene, and CDR3 amino acid sequence. Percentage overlap between repertoires was calculated by dividing the number of shared unique clonotypes by the size of the smaller repertoire. Three approaches were used to assess repertoire richness: RTK rarefaction, the Chao1 estimator, and Recon v2.1 estimates of unobserved clonotypes. Generation probabilities for all TCRbeta clonotypes obtained by the gDNA method from a handful of donors were computed using OLGA. The table comes from immuneACCESS by way of TCRdb, which keeps in-frame sequences with V and J called. Part of the clones is missing from these tables; in studies checked, under half for an unresolved V gene and the rest for unknown reasons. V and J calls plus clone size are reproduced from that table; the DNA served to infer D and trimming. The sample table lists 2,500,000 or so clones, approximately 94% of them with a count of one. The top ten constitute about 0.13% of the sample.

About this clone itself: Its recognized antigen is unknown. It has no much larger one-base neighbor in the sample; base qualities were not kept.

There are 15 amino acids in the CDR3, from cysteine to phenylalanine inclusive. Only the CDR3 DNA is retained, 45 bases long and in frame from the first base. Reading the germline V gene gives CDR1 SGDLS and CDR2 YYNGEE. Clipping removes 4 bases from V and 5 bases from J, with 10 as the unmatched junction base count. The donors were healthy, HIV-negative adults who had no recently reported acute infections or vaccinations. Every donor was a Caucasian adult living in Nashville, Tennessee, USA. CD4+ T cells were enriched by magnetic negative selection; naive cells were then positively selected on CD45RA, and the negative fraction formed the memory subset. Blood was obtained by leukapheresis, after which PBMCs were separated by Ficoll-Histopaque density gradient centrifugation and cryopreserved in liquid nitrogen vapor phase. Analytical flow cytometry was used to check the purity and quantity of every magnetically sorted T cell population. From each sorted fraction, genomic DNA was isolated and quantified by UV absorbance on a Nanodrop 2000c.

The chain employs TRBV9 and TRBJ2-5; 8 bases in the middle match TRBD1. The sequenced sample consisted of naive CD4+ T cells sorted from blood. The cell subset or site label, read with the paper, signifies: CD45RA+ positively selected. The TCR was taken from a man between 18 and 29 years old in good health. The DNA reads TGTGCCAGCAGCCCCCGGACAGGGCCGGGGGAGACCCAGTACTTC. It is translated as CASSPRTGPGETQYF.